This TCR beta chain stems from a study of T-cell reconstitution after alpha-beta-depleted transplantation in children. The study, taken as a whole, reports: Alpha-beta T cells about two months after transplant reportedly derived from several hundred expanded graft clones.

V gave up 5 bases and J gave up 1 base, with 12 bases separating them. Germline V lookup: CDR1 SGHVS, CDR2 FNYEAQ. The CDR3 contains 15 residues. Concerning this clonotype: Its antigen is unknown.

The TCRbeta library was prepared with unique molecular identifiers. TCRdb re-derived calls from the PCR reads in MiXCR, one entry per CDR3 protein. The sample lists about 980,000 distinct CDR3 sequences; roughly 29% were seen once. This TCR derives from a boy under three years old who had a stem cell transplant for SCID, so the T cells may come from the graft donor. The chain is built from TRBV7-6 and TRBJ1-5; D remains unclear. The sample was PBMCs, mostly from graft donor cells, taken 360 days after TCRalphabeta/CD19-depleted stem cell transplant. In nucleotides, the CDR3 is TGTGCCAGCAGCCCCCTTATGGGGAGCAATCAGCCCCAGCATTTT. Amino acids: CASSPLMGSNQPQHF.